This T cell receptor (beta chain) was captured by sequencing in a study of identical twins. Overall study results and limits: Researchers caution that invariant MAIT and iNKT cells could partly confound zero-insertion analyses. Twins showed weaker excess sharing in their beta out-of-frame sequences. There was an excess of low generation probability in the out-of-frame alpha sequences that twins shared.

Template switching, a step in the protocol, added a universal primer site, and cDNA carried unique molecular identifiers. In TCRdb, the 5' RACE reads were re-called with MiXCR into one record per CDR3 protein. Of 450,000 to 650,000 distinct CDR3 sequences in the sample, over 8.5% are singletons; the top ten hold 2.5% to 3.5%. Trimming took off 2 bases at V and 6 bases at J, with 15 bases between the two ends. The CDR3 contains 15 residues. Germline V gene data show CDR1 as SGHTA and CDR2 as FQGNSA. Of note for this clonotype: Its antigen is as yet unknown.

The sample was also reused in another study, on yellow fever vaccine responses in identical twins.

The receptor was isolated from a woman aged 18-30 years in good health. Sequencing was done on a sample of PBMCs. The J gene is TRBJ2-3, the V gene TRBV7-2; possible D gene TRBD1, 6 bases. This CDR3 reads CASSLMSGRGDTQYF. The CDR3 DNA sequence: TGTGCCAGCAGCTTAATGTCTGGCAGGGGCGATACGCAGTATTTT.